What follows are 8 T cell receptor beta chains derived from one specimen sequenced in a study of T cells expressing NK-cell markers. Using the 5' RACE reads, TCRdb records one entry per CDR3 protein without DNA. The specimen's table records roughly 390,000 distinct CDR3 sequences. Material for sequencing was blood T cells: a sorted CD56 or NKG2C T cell subset, CD4+ or CD8+ T cells, or bulk PBMC T cells (not recorded which). The receptor source for this set is a man aged 18-70 years in good health.

The chain couples TRBV7-6 to TRBJ2-3; TCRdb designates TRBD2, a call that cannot be tested without DNA. Germline V CDR1 and CDR2: SGHVS, FNYEAQ. This CDR3 is built from 17 residues. CDR3 residues: CASSLGVGRGALYTQYF.

This sequence joins TRBV2 and TRBJ1-1; TCRdb gives TRBD1 as the D gene, but with no DNA this cannot be confirmed. This CDR3 is built from 14 residues. Germline CDR1 and CDR2: SNHLY and FYNNEI. Here the CDR3 reads CASSDLTGITEAFF.

This rearrangement joins TRBV7-8 to TRBJ2-7; TCRdb's D call of TRBD1 is untestable without DNA. CDR1 SGHVS and CDR2 FQNEAQ come from the germline V gene. There are 15 residues in the CDR3. CDR3 region: CASSLNRTGVGEQYF.

The V and J genes are TRBV11-2 and TRBJ1-4; without DNA, the TCRdb call of TRBD1 cannot be checked. Germline CDR1 is SGHAT and CDR2 is FQNNGV. The CDR3 is made up of 14 amino acids. CDR3 in amino acids: CASRLSGAREKLFF.

The J gene is TRBJ2-6, the V gene TRBV27; the TCRdb call, TRBD1, lacks DNA for checking. This CDR3 is 19 amino acids long. Per germline, CDR1 MNHEY and CDR2 SMNVEV (reference sequence). CDR3 in amino acids: CASSLSGQGIWSGANVLTF.

The V call is TRBV28, the J call TRBJ2-5; TCRdb picks TRBD1, but there is no DNA to check that call. The CDR3 has 17 amino acids. Germline CDR1 and CDR2: MDHEN and SYDVKM. The CDR3 here is CASSSRDRGFLEETQYF. Variable domain in full (rest from reference TRBV28 and TRBJ2-5): DVKVTQSSRYLVKRTGEKVFLECVQDMDHENMFWYRQDPGLGLRLIYFSYDVKMKEKGDIPEGYSVSREKKERFSLILESASTNQTSMYLCASSSRDRGFLEETQYFGPGTRLLVL.

V usage is TRBV7-9 and J usage is TRBJ2-5. Germline V lookup: CDR1 SEHNR, CDR2 FQNEAQ (reference sequence). The CDR3 length is 15 residues. The CDR3 here is CASSFTGLYQETQYF.

The chain has TRBV6-1 and TRBJ2-4; checking the TCRdb D call of TRBD1 is not possible without DNA. CDR1 and CDR2 (germline): MNHNS, SASEGT. The CDR3 totals 17 residues. The CDR3 is CASTEVGTGGLRNIQYF.